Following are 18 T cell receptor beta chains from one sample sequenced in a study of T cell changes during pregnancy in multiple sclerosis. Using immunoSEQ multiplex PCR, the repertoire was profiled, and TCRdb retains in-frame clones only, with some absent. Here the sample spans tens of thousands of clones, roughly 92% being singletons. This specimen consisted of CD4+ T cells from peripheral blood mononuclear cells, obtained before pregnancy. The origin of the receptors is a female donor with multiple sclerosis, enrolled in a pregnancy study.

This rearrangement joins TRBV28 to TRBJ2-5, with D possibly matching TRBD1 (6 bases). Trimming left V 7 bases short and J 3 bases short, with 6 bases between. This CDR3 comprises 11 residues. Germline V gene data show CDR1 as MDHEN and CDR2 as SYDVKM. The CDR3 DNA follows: TGTGCCAGCAACAGGGAAGAGACCCAGTACTTC. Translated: CASNREETQYF.

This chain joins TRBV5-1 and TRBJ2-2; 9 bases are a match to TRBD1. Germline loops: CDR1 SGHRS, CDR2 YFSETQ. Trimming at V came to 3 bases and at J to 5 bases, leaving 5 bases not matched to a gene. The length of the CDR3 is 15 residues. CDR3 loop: CASSYRDRATGELFF. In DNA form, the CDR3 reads TGCGCCAGCAGCTACCGGGACAGGGCTACCGGGGAGCTGTTTTTT.

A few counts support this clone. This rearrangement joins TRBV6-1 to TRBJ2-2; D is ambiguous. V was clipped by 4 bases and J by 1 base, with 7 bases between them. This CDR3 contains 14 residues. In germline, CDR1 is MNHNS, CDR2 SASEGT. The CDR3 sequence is CASSVWQNTGELFF. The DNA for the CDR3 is TGTGCCAGCAGTGTTTGGCAGAACACCGGGGAGCTGTTTTTT.

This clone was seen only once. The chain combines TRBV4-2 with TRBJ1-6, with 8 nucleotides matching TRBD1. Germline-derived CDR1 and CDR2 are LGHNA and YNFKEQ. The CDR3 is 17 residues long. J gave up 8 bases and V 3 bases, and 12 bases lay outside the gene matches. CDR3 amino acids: CASSQYPATGAYSPLHF. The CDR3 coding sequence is TGTGCCAGCAGCCAGTACCCCGCGACAGGGGCGTATTCACCCCTCCACTTT.

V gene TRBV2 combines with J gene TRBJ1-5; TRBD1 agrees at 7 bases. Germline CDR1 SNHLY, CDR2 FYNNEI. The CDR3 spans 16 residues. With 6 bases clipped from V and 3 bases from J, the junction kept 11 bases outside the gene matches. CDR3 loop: CASRGSWTGPNQPQHF. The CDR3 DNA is TGTGCCAGCAGGGGATCCTGGACAGGCCCCAATCAGCCCCAGCATTTT.

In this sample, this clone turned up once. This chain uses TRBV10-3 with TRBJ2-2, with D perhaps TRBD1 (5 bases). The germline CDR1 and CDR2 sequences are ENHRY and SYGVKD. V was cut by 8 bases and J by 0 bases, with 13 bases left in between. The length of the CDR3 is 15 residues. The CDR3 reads CAIGAAGANTGELFF. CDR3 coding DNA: TGTGCCATCGGGGCAGCAGGAGCGAACACCGGGGAGCTGTTTTTT.

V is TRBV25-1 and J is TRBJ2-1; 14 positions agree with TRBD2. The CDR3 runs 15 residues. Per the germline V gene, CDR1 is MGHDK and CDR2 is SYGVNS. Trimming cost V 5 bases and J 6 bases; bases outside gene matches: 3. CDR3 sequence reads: CASSPGLAGVNEQFF. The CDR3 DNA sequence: TGTGCCAGCAGTCCGGGACTAGCGGGAGTCAATGAGCAGTTCTTC. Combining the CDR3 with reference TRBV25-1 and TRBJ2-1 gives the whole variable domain EADIYQTPRYLVIGTGKKITLECSQTMGHDKMYWYQQDPGMELHLIHYSYGVNSTEKGDLSSESTVSRIRTEHFPLTLESARPSHTSQYLCASSPGLAGVNEQFFGPGTRLTVL.

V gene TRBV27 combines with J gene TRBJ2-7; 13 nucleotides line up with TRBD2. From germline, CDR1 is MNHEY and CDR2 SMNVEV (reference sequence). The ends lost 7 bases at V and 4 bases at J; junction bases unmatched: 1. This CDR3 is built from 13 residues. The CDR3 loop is CASKTSGGYEQYF. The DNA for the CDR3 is TGTGCCAGCAAGACTAGCGGGGGGTACGAGCAGTACTTC.

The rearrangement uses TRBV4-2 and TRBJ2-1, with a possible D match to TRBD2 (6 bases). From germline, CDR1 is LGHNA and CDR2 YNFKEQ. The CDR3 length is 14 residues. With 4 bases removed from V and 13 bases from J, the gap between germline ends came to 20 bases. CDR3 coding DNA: TGTGCCAGCAGCCCCCGTCAGGGCGGGACCGCACAGTTCTTC. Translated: CASSPRQGGTAQFF.

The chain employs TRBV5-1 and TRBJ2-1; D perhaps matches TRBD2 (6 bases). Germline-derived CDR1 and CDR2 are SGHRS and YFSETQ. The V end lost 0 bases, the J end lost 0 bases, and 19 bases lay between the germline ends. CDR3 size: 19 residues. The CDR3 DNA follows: TGCGCCAGCAGCTTGGCAAGGGAAGCGGGCCCACGCTCCTACAATGAGCAGTTCTTC. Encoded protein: CASSLAREAGPRSYNEQFF.

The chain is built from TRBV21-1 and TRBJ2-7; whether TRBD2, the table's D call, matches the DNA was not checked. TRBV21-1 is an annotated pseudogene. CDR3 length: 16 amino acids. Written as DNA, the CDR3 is TGTGCCAGCAGCAAAGCCGGACTAGCGGCGACCTACGAGCAGTACTTC. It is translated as CASSKAGLAATYEQYF.

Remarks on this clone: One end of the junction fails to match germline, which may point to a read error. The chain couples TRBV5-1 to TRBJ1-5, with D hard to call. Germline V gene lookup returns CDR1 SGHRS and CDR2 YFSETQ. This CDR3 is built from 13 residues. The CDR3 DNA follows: TGCGCCAGCAGCCCCGATAGCAATCGGCCCCAGCATTTT. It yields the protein CASSPDSNRPQHF.

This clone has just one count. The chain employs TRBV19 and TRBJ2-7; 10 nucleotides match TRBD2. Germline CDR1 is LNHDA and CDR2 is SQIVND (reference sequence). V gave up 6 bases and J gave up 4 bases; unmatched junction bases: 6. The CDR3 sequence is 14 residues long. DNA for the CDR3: TGTGCCAGTAGCCTCGTAGCGGGAGGTTACGAGCAGTACTTC. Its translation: CASSLVAGGYEQYF.

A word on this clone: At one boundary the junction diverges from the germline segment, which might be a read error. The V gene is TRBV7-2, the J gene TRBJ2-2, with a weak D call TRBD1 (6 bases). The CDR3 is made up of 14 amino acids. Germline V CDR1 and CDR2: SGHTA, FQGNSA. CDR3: CASSTGRGTEELFF. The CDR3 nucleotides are TGTGCCAGCAGCACCGGCAGGGGCACCGAGGAGCTGTTTTTT. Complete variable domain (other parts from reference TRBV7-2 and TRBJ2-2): GAGVSQSPSNKVTEKGKDVELRCDPISGHTALYWYRQSLGQGLEFLIYFQGNSAPDKSGLPSDRFSAERTGGSVSTLTIQRTQQEDSAVYLCASSTGRGTEELFFGEGSRLTVL.

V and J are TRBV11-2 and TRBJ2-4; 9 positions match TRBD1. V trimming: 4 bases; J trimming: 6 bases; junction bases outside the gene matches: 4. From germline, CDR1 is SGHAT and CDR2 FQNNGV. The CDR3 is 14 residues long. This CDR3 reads CASSSGQGLNIQYF. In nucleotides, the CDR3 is TGTGCCAGCAGCTCTGGACAGGGGTTAAACATTCAGTACTTC.

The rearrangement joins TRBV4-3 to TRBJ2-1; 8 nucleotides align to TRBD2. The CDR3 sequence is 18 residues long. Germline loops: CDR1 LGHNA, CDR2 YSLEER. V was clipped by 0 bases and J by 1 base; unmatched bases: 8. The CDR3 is CASSQDGALAGSYNEQFF. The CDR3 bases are TGCGCCAGCAGCCAAGATGGTGCGCTAGCGGGTTCCTACAATGAGCAGTTCTTC.

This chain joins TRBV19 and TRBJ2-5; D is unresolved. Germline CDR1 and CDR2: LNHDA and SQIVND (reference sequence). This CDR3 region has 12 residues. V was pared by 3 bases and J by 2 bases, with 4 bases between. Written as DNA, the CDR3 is TGTGCCAGTAGTATTAATCAAGAGACCCAGTACTTC. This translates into CASSINQETQYF.

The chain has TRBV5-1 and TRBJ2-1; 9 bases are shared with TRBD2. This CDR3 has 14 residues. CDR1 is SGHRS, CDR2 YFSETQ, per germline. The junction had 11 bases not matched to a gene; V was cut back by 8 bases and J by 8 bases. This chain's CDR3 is CASKRGRASHEQFF. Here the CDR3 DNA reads TGCGCCAGTAAACGCGGGAGGGCCAGCCATGAGCAGTTCTTC.